These 2 T cell receptor beta chains originate from one sample sequenced in a study of identifying expanded T cells in peripheral blood. Clones were sequenced by immunoSEQ multiplex PCR, and TCRdb holds only the in-frame ones, with some missing. The table shows about 76,000 clones, with roughly 81% occurring only once. The sequencing sample was made of blood. These receptor sequences come from a person aged 18 to 75 in good health.

The gene calls are TRBV28 and TRBJ2-3; D may be TRBD1 (5 bases). CDR1 MDHEN and CDR2 SYDVKM come from the germline V gene. The length of the CDR3 is 12 residues. V was pared by 2 bases and J by 6 bases, with 6 bases between. This CDR3 is CASSLHRDTQYF. The CDR3 nucleotides read TGTGCCAGCAGTTTACACAGGGATACGCAGTATTTT.

This clone has just a few counts. J is TRBJ1-3 and V is TRBV7-8; D is possibly TRBD1 (6 bases). Trimming removed 4 bases from V and 0 bases from J, with 19 bases in between. The CDR3 is 18 amino acids. Germline V CDR1 and CDR2: SGHVS, FQNEAQ. The CDR3 DNA is TGTGCCAGCAGCTCCGTCCCCCCGGGACAACCCTCTGGAAACACCATATATTTT. Protein: CASSSVPPGQPSGNTIYF.